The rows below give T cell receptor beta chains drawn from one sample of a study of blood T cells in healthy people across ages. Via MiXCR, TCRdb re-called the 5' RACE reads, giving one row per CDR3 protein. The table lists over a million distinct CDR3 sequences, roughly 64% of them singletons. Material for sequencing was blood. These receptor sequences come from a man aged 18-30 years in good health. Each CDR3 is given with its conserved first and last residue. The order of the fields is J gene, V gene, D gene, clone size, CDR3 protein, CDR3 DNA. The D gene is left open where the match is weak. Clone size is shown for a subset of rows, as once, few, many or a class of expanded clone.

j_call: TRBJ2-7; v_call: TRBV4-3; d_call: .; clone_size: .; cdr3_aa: CASSQEPGYYEQYF; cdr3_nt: TGCGCCAGCAGCCAAGAACCAGGGTATTACGAGCAGTACTTC
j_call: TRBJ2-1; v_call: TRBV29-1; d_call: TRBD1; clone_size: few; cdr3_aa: CSVERDRVKNEQFF; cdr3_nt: TGCAGCGTTGAAAGGGACAGGGTGAAGAATGAGCAGTTCTTC
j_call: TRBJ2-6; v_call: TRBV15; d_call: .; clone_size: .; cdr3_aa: CATSRAYTGANVLTF; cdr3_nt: TGTGCCACCAGCAGAGCGTATACTGGGGCCAACGTCCTGACTTTC
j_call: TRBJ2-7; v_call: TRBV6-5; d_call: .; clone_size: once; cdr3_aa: CASSHWDKVSYEQYF; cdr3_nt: TGTGCCAGCAGCCACTGGGACAAAGTTTCCTACGAGCAGTACTTC
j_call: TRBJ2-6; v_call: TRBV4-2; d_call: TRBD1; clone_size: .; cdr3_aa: CASSLRTGSFSGANVLTF; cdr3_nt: TGTGCCAGCAGCCTTAGGACAGGCTCTTTCTCTGGGGCCAACGTCCTGACTTTC
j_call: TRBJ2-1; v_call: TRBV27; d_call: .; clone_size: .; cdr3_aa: CASSWGSSNSYNEQFF; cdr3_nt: TGTGCCAGCAGTTGGGGTAGCTCCAACTCCTACAATGAGCAGTTCTTC
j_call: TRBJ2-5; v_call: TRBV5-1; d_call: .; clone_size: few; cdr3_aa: CASSLEGREETQYF; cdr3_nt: TGCGCCAGCAGCTTGGAGGGCAGAGAAGAGACCCAGTACTTC
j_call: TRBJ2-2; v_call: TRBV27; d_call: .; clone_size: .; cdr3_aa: CASSLGTTNTGELFF; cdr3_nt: TGTGCCAGCAGTTTGGGGACAACGAACACCGGGGAGCTGTTTTTT
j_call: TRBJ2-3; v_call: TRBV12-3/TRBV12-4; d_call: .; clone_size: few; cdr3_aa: CASSITFPTTDTQYF; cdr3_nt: TGTGCCAGCAGTATTACTTTTCCTACCACAGATACGCAGTATTTT
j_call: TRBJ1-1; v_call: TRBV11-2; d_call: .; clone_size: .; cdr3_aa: CASSLDGFYNTEAFF; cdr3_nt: TGTGCCAGCAGCTTAGATGGGTTCTACAACACTGAAGCTTTCTTT
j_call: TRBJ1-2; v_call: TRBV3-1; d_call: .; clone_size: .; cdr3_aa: CASSPGARANYGYTF; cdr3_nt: TGTGCCAGCAGCCCGGGGGCCAGAGCTAACTATGGCTACACCTTC
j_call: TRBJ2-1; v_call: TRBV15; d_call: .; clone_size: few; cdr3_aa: CATSTGGRGYYNEQFF; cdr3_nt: TGTGCCACCAGCACAGGCGGTAGGGGCTACTACAATGAGCAGTTCTTC
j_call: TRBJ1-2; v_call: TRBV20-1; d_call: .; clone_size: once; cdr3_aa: CSASLQGAEADYGYTF; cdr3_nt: TGCAGTGCTAGTCTACAGGGAGCCGAGGCCGACTATGGCTACACCTTC
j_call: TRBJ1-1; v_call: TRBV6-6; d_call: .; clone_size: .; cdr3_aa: CATESAVNTEAFF; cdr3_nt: TGTGCCACCGAATCTGCTGTGAACACTGAAGCTTTCTTT
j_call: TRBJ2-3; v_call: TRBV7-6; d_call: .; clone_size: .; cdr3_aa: CASSLEGWRGTDTQYF; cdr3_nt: TGTGCCAGCAGCTTAGAGGGTTGGCGGGGCACAGATACGCAGTATTTT
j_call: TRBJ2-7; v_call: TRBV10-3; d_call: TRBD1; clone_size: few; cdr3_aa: CATLAPGGLYEQYF; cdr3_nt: TGTGCCACCCTAGCCCCAGGGGGCTTATACGAGCAGTACTTC
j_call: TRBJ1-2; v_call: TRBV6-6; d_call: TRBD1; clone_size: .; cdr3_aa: CASSYRDRVDGYTF; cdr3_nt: TGTGCCAGCAGTTATAGGGACAGGGTGGATGGCTACACCTTC
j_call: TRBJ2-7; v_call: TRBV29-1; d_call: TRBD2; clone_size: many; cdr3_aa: CSVGLAGSYEQYF; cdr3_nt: TGCAGCGTTGGACTAGCGGGATCCTACGAGCAGTACTTC
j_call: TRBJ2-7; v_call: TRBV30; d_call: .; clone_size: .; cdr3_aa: CAWSAAAQYEQYF; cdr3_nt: TGTGCCTGGAGTGCAGCGGCTCAATACGAGCAGTACTTC
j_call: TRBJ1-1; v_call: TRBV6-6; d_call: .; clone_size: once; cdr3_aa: CASSTRPMAGLNTEAFF; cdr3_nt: TGTGCCAGCAGTACCCGCCCAATGGCAGGGCTTAACACTGAAGCTTTCTTT
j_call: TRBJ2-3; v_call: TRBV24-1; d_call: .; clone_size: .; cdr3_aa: CATSEGRAQYF; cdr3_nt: TGTGCCACCAGTGAAGGCAGAGCGCAGTATTTT
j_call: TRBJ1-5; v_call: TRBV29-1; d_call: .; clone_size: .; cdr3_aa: CSVELGPSGPQHF; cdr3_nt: TGCAGCGTTGAGCTGGGCCCGTCGGGGCCCCAGCATTTT
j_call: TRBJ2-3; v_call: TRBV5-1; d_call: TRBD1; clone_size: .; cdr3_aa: CASSKETGGFTDTQYF; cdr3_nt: TGCGCCAGCAGCAAGGAGACAGGGGGTTTCACAGATACGCAGTATTTT
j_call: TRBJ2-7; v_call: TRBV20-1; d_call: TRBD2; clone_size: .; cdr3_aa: CSATTSGDEQYF; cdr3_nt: TGCAGTGCCACCACTAGCGGAGACGAGCAGTACTTC
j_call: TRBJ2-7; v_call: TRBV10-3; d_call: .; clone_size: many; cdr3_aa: CAISESGQGESYEQYF; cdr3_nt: TGTGCCATCAGTGAGTCGGGGCAGGGAGAATCCTACGAGCAGTACTTC
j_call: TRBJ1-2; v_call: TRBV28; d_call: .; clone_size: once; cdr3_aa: CASRSTLLDYGYTF; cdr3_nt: TGTGCCAGCAGATCCACCCTTCTGGACTATGGCTACACCTTC
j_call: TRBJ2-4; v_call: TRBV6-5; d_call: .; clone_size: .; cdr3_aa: CASSSTETRTKQYF; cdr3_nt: TGTGCCAGCAGCTCCACCGAGACTCGTACGAAGCAGTACTTC
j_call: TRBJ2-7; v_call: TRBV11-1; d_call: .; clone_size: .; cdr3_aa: CASSLEGPGTYEQYF; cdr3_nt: TGTGCCAGCAGCTTAGAGGGCCCAGGGACCTACGAGCAGTACTTC
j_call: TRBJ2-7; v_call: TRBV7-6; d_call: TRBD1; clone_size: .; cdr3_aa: CASTIGGDRPMYF; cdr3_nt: TGTGCCAGCACTATAGGAGGGGACAGGCCGATGTACTTC
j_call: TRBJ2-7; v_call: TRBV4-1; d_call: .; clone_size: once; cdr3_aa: CASRPTPLWRHEQYF; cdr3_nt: TGCGCCAGCAGACCCACTCCACTCTGGCGCCACGAGCAGTACTTC
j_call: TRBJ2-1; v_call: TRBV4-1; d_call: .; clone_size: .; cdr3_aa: CASSSPGGSGRQFF; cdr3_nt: TGCGCCAGCAGCTCCCCTGGGGGGAGCGGAAGGCAGTTCTTC
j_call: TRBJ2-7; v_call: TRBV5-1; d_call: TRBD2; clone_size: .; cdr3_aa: CASSLKAGGPGEQYF; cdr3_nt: TGCGCCAGCAGCTTGAAAGCGGGAGGGCCAGGGGAGCAGTACTTC
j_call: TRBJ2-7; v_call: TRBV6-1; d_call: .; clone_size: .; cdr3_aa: CASSERDSTISYEQYF; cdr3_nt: TGTGCCAGCAGTGAAAGGGACTCTACCATCTCCTACGAGCAGTACTTC
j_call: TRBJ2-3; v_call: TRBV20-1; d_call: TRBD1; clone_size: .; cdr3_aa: CSARDVDRGHTQYF; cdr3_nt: TGCAGTGCTAGAGACGTCGACAGGGGGCATACGCAGTATTTT
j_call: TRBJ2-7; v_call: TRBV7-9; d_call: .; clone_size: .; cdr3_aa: CASSSSGLLSYEQYF; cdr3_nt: TGTGCCAGCAGCTCCTCCGGCCTGCTCTCCTACGAGCAGTACTTC
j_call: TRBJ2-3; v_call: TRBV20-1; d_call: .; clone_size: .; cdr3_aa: CSLPGAYPDTQYF; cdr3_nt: TGCAGCCTTCCGGGGGCGTATCCAGATACGCAGTATTTT